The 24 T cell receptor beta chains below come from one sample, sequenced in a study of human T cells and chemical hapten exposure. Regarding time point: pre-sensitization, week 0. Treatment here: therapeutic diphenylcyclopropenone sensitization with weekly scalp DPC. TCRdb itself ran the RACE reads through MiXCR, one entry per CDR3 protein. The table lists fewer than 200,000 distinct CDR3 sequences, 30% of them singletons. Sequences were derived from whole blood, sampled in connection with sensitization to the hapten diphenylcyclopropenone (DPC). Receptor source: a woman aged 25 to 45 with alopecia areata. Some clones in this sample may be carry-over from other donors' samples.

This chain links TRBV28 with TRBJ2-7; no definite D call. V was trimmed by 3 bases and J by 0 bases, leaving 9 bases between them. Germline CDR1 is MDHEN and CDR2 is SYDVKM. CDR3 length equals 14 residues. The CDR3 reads CASSFSRASYEQYF. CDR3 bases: TGTGCCAGCAGTTTTTCCCGAGCCTCCTACGAGCAGTACTTC. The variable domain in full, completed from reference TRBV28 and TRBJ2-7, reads DVKVTQSSRYLVKRTGEKVFLECVQDMDHENMFWYRQDPGLGLRLIYFSYDVKMKEKGDIPEGYSVSREKKERFSLILESASTNQTSMYLCASSFSRASYEQYFGPGTRLTVT.

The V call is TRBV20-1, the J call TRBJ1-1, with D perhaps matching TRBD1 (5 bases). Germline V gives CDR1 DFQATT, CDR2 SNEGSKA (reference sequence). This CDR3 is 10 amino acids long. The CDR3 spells CSPGVDPAFF. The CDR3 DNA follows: TGCAGCCCGGGGGTAGATCCAGCTTTCTTT.

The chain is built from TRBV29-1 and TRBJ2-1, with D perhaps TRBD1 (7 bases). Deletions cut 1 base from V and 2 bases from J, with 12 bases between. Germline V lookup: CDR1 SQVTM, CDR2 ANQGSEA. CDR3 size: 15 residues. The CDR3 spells CSVEGAGGTYNEQFF. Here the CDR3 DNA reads TGCAGCGTTGAAGGGGCAGGGGGGACCTACAATGAGCAGTTCTTC.

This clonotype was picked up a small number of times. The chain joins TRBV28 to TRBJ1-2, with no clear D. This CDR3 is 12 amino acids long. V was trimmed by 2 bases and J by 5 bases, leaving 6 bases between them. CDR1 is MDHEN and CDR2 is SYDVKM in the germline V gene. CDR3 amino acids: CASSLGPYGYTF. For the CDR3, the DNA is TGTGCCAGCAGTTTAGGCCCGTATGGCTACACCTTC.

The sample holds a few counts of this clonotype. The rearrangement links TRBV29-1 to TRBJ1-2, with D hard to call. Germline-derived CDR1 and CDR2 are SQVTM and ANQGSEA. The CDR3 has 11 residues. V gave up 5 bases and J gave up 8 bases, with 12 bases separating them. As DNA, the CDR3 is TGCAGCGTTAAATATCCGGGGGGCTACACCTTC. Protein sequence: CSVKYPGGYTF.

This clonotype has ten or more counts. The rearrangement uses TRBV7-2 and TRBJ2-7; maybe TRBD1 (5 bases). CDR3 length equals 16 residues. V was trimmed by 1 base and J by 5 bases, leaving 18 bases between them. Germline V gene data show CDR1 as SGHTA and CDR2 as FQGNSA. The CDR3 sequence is CASSLGRTRVRDEQYF. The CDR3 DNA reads TGTGCCAGCAGCTTAGGTCGGACCAGGGTCCGCGACGAGCAGTACTTC.

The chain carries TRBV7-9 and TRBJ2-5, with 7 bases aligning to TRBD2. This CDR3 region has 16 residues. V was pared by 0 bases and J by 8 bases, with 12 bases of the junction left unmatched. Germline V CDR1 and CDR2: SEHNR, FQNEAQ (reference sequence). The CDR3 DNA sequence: TGTGCCAGCAGCTTAGCCCTAGCGGACAAGGCGGGTACCCAGTACTTC. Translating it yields CASSLALADKAGTQYF.

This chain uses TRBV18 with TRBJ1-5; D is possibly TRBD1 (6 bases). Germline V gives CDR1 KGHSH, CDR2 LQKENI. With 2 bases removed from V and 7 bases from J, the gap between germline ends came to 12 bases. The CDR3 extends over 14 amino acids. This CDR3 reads CASSPNRVRQPQHF. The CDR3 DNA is TGTGCCAGCTCACCAAACAGGGTGAGGCAGCCCCAGCATTTT. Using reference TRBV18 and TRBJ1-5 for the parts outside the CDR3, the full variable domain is NAGVMQNPRHLVRRRGQEARLRCSPMKGHSHVYWYRQLPEEGLKFMVYLQKENIIDESGMPKERFSAEFPKEGPSILRIQQVVRGDSAAYFCASSPNRVRQPQHFGDGTRLSIL.

The CDR3 loop is CASRLAGQGLMTTALMNTEAFF. The DNA for the CDR3 is TGTGCAAGTCGCTTAGCGGGACAGGGTCTGATGACGACGGCGCTGATGAACACTGAAGCTTTCTTT. The chain recombines TRBV12-2 with TRBJ1-1; the table's D call of TRBD1 was not tested on the DNA. TRBV12-2 represents a pseudogene. CDR3 length: 22 amino acids.

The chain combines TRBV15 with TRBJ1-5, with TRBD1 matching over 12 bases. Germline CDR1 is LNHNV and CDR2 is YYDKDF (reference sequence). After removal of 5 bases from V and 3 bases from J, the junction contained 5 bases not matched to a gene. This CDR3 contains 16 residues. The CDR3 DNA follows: TGTGCCACCAGCGCCGGGACAGGGGGCCCCAATCAGCCCCAGCATTTT. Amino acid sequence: CATSAGTGGPNQPQHF.

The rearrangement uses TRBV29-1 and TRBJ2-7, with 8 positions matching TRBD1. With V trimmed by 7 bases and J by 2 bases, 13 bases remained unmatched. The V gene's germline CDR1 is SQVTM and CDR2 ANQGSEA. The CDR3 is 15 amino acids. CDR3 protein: CSATGTGQVAYEQYF. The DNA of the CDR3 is TGCAGCGCAACCGGGACAGGACAAGTTGCCTACGAGCAGTACTTC.

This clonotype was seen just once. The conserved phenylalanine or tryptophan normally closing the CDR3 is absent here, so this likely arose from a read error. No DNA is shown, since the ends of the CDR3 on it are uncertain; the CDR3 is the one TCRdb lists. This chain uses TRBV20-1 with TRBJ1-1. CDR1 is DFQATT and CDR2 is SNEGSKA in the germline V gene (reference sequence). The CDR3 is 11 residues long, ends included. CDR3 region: CSARDRAVVNL.

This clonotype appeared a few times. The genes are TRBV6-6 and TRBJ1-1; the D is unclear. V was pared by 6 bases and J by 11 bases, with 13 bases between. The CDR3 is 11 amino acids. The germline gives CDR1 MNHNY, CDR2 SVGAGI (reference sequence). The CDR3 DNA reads TGTGCCAGCAGAACACCCCTTACGGCTTTCTTT. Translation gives CASRTPLTAFF.

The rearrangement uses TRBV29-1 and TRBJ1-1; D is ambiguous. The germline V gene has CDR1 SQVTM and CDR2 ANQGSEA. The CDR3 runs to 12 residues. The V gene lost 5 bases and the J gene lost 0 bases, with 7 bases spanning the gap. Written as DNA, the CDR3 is TGCAGCGTTAGAATAGTGAACACTGAAGCTTTCTTT. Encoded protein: CSVRIVNTEAFF.

CDR3: CTYRGGTDTQYF. The DNA of the CDR3 is TGCACCTACAGGGGCGGAACAGATACGCAGTATTTT. The chain joins TRBV29-1 to TRBJ2-3, with TRBD1 matching 7 bases. The CDR3 runs to 12 residues. Looked up from germline, CDR1 is SQVTM and CDR2 is ANQGSEA.

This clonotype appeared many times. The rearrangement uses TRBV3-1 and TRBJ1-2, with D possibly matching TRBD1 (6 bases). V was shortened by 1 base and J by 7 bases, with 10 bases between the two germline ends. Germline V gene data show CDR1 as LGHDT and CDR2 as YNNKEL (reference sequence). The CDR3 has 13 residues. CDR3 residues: CASSQGQAGGYTF. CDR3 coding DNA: TGTGCCAGCAGCCAAGGACAGGCGGGTGGCTACACCTTC. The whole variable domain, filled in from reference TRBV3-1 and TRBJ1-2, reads DTAVSQTPKYLVTQMGNDKSIKCEQNLGHDTMYWYKQDSKKFLKIMFSYNNKELIINETVPNRFSPKSPDKAHLNLHINSLELGDSAVYFCASSQGQAGGYTFGSGTRLTVV.

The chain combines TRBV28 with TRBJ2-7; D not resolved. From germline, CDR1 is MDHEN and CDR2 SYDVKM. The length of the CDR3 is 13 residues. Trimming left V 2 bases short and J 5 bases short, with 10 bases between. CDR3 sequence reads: CASSLVGVHEQYF. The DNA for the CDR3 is TGTGCCAGCAGTTTAGTAGGTGTCCACGAGCAGTACTTC.

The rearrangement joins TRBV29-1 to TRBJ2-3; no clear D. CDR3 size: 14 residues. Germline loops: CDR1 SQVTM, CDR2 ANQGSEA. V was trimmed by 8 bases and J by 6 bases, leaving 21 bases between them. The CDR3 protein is CSTASFFGSDTQYF. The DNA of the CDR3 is TGCAGCACGGCGTCCTTTTTTGGTTCGGATACGCAGTATTTT.

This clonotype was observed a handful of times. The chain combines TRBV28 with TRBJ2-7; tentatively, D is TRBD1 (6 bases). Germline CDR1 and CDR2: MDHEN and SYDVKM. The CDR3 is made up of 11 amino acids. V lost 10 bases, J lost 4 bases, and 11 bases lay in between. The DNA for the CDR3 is TGTGCCACCAATCAGGGGTACGAGCAGTACTTC. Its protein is CATNQGYEQYF.

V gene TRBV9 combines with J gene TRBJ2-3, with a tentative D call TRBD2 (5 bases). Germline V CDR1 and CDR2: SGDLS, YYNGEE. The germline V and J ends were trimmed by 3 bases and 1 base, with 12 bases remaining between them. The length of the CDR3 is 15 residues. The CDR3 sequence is CASSALLSGTDTQYF. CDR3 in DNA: TGTGCCAGCAGCGCCCTACTTAGCGGCACAGATACGCAGTATTTT. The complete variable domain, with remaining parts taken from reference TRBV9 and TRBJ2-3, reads DSGVTQTPKHLITATGQRVTLRCSPRSGDLSVYWYQQSLDQGLQFLIQYYNGEERAKGNILERFSAQQFPDLHSELNLSSLELGDSALYFCASSALLSGTDTQYFGPGTRLTVL.

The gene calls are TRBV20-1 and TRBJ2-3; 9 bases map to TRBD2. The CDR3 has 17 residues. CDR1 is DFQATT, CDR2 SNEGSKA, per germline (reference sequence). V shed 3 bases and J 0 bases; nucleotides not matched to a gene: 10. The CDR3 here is CSASGLAGLTSTDTQYF. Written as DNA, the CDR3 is TGCAGTGCTAGTGGGCTAGCGGGACTGACTAGCACAGATACGCAGTATTTT.

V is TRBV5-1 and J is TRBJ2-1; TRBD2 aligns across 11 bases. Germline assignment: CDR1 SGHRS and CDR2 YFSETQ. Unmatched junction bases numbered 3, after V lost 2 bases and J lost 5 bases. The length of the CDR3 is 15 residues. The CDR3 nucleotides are TGCGCCAGCAGCTTAATGGGACTAGCGGACAATGAGCAGTTCTTC. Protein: CASSLMGLADNEQFF. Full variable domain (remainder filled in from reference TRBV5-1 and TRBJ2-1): KAGVTQTPRYLIKTRGQQVTLSCSPISGHRSVSWYQQTPGQGLQFLFEYFSETQRNKGNFPGRFSGRQFSNSRSEMNVSTLELGDSALYLCASSLMGLADNEQFFGPGTRLTVL.

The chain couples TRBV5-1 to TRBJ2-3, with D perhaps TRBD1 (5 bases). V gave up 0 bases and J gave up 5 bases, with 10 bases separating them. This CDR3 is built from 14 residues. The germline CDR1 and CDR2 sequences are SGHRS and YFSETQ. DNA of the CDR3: TGCGCCAGCAGCTTGGGTGCAGGGATAGATACGCAGTATTTT. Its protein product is CASSLGAGIDTQYF. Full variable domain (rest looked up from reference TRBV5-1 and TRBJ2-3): KAGVTQTPRYLIKTRGQQVTLSCSPISGHRSVSWYQQTPGQGLQFLFEYFSETQRNKGNFPGRFSGRQFSNSRSEMNVSTLELGDSALYLCASSLGAGIDTQYFGPGTRLTVL.

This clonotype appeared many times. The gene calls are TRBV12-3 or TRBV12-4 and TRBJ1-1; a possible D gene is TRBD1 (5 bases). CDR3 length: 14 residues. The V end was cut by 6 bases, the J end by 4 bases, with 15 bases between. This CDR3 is CASRPGRRVTEAFF. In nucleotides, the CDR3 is TGTGCCAGCAGGCCAGGGAGGAGGGTCACTGAAGCTTTCTTT.